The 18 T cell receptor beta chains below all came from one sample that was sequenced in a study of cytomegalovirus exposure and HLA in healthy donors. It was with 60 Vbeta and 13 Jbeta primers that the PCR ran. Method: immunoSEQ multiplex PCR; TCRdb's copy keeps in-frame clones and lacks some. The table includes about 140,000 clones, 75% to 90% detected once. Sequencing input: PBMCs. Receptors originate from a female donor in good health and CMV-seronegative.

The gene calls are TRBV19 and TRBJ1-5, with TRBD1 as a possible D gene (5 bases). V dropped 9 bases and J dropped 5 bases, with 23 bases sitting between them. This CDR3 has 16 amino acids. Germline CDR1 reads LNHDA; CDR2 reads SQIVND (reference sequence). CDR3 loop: CASQTRQPMSYQPQHF. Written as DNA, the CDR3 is TGTGCCAGCCAAACTCGACAGCCGATGAGCTATCAGCCCCAGCATTTT.

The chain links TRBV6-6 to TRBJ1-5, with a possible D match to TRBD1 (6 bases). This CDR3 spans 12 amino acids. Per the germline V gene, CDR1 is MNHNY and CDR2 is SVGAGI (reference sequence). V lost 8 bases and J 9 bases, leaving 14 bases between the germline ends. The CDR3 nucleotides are TGTGCCAGCCTGCGGGGGACAATGCCCCAGCATTTT. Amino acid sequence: CASLRGTMPQHF.

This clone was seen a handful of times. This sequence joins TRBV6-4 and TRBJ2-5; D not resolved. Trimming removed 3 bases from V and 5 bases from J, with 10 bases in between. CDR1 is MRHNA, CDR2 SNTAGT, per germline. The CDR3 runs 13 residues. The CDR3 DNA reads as TGTGCCAGCAGTGAGACTTACGGCGAGACCCAGTACTTC. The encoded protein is CASSETYGETQYF.

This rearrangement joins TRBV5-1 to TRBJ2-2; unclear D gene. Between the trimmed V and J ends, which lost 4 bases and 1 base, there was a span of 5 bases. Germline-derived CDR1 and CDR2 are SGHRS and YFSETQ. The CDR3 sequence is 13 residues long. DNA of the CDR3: TGCGCCAGCAGCCCGGGGAACACCGGGGAGCTGTTTTTT. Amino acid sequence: CASSPGNTGELFF.

CDR3 amino acids: CSVRQGSGGNQPQHF. CDR3 in DNA: TGCAGCGTTCGACAGGGGAGCGGCGGGAATCAGCCCCAGCATTTT. The rearrangement joins TRBV29-1 to TRBJ1-5, with TRBD1 identical over 8 bases. V was clipped by 5 bases and J by 4 bases; unmatched bases: 10. This CDR3 has 15 amino acids. Germline CDR1 is SQVTM and CDR2 is ANQGSEA.

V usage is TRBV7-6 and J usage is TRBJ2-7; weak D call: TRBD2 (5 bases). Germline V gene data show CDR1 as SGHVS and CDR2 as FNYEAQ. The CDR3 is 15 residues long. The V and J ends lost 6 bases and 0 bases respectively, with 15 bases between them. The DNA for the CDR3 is TGTGCCAGCAGTCCGTTCCGGGATGTCTCCTACGAGCAGTACTTC. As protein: CASSPFRDVSYEQYF.

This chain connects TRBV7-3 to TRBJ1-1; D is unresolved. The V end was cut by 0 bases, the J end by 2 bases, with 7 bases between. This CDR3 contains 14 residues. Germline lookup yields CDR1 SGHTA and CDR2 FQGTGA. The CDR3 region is CASSLTEINTEAFF. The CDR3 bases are TGTGCCAGCAGCTTAACGGAGATTAACACTGAAGCTTTCTTT.

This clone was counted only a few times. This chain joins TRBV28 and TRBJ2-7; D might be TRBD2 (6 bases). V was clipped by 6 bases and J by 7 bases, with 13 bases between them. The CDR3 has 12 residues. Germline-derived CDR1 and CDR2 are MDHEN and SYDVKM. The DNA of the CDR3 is TGTGCCAGCAGACGGGAGTCGGGGGAGCAGTACTTC. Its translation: CASRRESGEQYF.

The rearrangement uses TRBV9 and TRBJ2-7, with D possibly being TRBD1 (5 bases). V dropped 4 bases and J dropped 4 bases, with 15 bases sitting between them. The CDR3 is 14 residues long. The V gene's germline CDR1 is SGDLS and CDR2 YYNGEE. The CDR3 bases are TGTGCCAGCAGCTCCCAGGGAACGAGTTACGAGCAGTACTTC. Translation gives CASSSQGTSYEQYF.

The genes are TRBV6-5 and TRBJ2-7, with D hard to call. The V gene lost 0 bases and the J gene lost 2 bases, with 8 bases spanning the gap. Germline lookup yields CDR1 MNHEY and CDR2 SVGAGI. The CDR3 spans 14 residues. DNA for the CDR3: TGTGCCAGCAGTTACTCGGCCGTCGCCTACGAGCAGTACTTC. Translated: CASSYSAVAYEQYF.

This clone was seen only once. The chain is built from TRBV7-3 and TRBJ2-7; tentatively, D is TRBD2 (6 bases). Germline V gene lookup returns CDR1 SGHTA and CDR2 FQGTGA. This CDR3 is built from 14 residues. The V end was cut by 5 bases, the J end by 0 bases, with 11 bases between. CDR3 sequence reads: CASSTNGGSYEQYF. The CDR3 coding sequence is TGTGCCAGCAGCACCAACGGGGGCTCCTACGAGCAGTACTTC.

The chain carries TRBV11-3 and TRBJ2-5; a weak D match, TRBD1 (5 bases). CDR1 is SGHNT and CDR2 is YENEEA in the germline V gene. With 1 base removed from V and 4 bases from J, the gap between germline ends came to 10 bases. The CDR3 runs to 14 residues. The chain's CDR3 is CASSLGGARETQYF. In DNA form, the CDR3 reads TGTGCCAGCAGCTTAGGTGGGGCAAGAGAGACCCAGTACTTC.

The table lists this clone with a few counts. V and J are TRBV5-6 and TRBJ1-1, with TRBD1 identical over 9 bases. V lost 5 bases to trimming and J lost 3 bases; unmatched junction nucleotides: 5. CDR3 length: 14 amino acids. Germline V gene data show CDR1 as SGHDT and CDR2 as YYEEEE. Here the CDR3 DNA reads TGTGCCAGCAGGGGACAGGGTTGGGACACTGAAGCTTTCTTT. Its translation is CASRGQGWDTEAFF. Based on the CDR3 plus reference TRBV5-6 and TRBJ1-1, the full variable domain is DAGVTQSPTHLIKTRGQQVTLRCSPKSGHDTVSWYQQALGQGPQFIFQYYEEEERQRGNFPDRFSGHQFPNYSSELNVNALLLGDSALYLCASRGQGWDTEAFFGQGTRLTVV.

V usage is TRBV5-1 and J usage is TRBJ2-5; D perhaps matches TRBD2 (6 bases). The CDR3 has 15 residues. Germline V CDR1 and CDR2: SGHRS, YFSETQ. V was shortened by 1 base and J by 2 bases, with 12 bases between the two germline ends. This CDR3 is CASSLTPGLQETQYF. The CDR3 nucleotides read TGCGCCAGCAGCTTGACCCCGGGACTTCAAGAGACCCAGTACTTC. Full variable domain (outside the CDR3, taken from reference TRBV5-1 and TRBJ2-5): KAGVTQTPRYLIKTRGQQVTLSCSPISGHRSVSWYQQTPGQGLQFLFEYFSETQRNKGNFPGRFSGRQFSNSRSEMNVSTLELGDSALYLCASSLTPGLQETQYFGPGTRLLVL.

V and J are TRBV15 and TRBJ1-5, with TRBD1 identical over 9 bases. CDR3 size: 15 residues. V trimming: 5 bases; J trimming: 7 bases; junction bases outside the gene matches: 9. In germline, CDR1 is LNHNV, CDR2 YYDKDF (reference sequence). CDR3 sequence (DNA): TGTGCCACCAGCTTACTGAGGGACAGGGTGCAGCCCCAGCATTTT. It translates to CATSLLRDRVQPQHF.

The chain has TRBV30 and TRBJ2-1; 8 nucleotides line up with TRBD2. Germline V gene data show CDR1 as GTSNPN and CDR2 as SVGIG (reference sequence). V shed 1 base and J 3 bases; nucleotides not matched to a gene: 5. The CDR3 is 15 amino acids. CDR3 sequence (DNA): TGTGCCTGGAGTGAGGTGGCGGGAGGCTACAATGAGCAGTTCTTC. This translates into CAWSEVAGGYNEQFF.

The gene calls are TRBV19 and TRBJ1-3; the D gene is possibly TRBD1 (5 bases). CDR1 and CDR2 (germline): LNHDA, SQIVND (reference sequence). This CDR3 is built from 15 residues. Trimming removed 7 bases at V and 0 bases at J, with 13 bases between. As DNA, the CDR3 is TGTGCCAGTACCGCCGACAGAGCCTCTGGAAACACCATATATTTT. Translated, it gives CASTADRASGNTIYF.

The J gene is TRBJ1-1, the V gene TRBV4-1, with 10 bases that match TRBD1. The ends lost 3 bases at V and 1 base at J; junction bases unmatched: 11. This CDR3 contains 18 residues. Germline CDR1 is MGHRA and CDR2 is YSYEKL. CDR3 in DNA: TGCGCCAGCAGCCACCCGGGACAGGGGTTCGGAACGAACACTGAAGCTTTCTTT. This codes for CASSHPGQGFGTNTEAFF.